This TCR beta chain is from a study of beta chain features in type 1 diabetes. Overall study results and limits: Patients with type 1 diabetes carried fewer insertions and had more deletions at their VDJ junctions. Among patients with Type 1 diabetes, TCRB CDR3s were moderately but significantly shorter in every one of the four CD4+ subsets.

Details on this clone: What it recognizes is unknown.

V was trimmed by 0 bases and J by 8 bases, leaving 16 bases between them. Germline V gene sequence: CDR1 SGHTA, CDR2 FQGNSA. This CDR3 is 15 amino acids long. Expressed TCRB transcripts were sequenced because the entire RNA isolate underwent reverse transcription. TCRdb keeps only in-frame clones here, not all; method: immunoSEQ multiplex PCR. Here the sample spans around 100,000 clones, roughly 28% being singletons. The chain uses TRBV7-2 and TRBJ1-2; D ambiguous. The sequenced sample consisted of central memory CD4+ T cells from blood. The sequence came from a woman aged 18-29 years with type 1 diabetes. The CDR3 nucleotides read TGTGCCAGCAGCTTAGCGGTTTCCCGGGTGGTAGGCTACACCTTC. Protein sequence: CASSLAVSRVVGYTF. The complete variable domain, with remaining parts taken from reference TRBV7-2 and TRBJ1-2, reads GAGVSQSPSNKVTEKGKDVELRCDPISGHTALYWYRQSLGQGLEFLIYFQGNSAPDKSGLPSDRFSAERTGGSVSTLTIQRTQQEDSAVYLCASSLAVSRVVGYTFGSGTRLTVV.